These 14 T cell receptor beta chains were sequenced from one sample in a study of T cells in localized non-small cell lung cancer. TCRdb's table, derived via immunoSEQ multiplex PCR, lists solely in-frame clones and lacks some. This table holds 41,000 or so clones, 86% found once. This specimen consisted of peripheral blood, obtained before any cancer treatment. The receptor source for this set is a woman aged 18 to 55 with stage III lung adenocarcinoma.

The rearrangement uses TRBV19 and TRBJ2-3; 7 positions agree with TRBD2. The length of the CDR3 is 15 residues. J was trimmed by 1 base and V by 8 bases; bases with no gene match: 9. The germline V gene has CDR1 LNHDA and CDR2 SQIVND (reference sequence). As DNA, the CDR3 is TGTGCCAGTTCGCGCGGGGGAGAACGCACAGATACGCAGTATTTT. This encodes CASSRGGERTDTQYF.

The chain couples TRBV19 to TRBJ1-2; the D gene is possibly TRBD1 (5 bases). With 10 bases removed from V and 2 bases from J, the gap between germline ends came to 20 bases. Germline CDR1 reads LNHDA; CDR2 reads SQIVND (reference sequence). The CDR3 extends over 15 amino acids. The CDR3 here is CATRPKDIPNYGYTF. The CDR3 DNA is TGTGCCACCAGACCAAAGGACATTCCAAACTATGGCTACACCTTC.

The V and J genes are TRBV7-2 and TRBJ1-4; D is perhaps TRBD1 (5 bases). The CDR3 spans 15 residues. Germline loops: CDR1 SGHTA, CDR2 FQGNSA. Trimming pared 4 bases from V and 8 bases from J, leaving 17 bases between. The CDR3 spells CASSSRPGLGEKLFF. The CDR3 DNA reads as TGTGCCAGCAGCTCTCGGCCGGGGCTGGGGGAAAAACTGTTTTTT.

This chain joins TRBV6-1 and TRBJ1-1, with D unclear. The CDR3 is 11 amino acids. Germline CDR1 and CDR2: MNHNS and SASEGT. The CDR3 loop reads CAVLLVVEAFF. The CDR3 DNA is TGTGCAGTCCTTTTGGTGGTTGAAGCTTTCTTT.

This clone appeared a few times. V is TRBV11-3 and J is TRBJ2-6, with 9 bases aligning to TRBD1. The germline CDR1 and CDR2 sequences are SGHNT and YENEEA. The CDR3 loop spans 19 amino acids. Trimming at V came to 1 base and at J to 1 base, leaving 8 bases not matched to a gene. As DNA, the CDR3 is TGTGCCAGCAGCTTAGGAGACGGGACAGGGCTTTCTGGGGCCAACGTCCTGACTTTC. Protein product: CASSLGDGTGLSGANVLTF.

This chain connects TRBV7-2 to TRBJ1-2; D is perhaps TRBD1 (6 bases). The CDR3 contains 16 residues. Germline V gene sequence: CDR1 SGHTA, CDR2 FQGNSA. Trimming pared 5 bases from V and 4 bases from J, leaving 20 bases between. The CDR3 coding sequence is TGTGCCAGCAGCCCTCAGGGACACCTCCCCTCCTATGGCTACACCTTC. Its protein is CASSPQGHLPSYGYTF.

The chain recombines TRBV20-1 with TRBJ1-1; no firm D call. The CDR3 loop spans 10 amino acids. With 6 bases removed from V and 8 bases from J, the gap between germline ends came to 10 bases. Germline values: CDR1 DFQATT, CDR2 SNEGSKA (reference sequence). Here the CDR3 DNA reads TGCAGTGCCCGAGCGAGGGAAGCTTTCTTT. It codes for CSARAREAFF.

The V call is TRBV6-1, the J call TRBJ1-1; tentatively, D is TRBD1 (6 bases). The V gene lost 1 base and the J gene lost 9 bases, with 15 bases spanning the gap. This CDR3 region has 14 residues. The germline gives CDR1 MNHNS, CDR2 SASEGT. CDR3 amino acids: CASSEGDTGTKAFF. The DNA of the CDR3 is TGTGCCAGCAGTGAAGGGGATACCGGGACAAAAGCTTTCTTT.

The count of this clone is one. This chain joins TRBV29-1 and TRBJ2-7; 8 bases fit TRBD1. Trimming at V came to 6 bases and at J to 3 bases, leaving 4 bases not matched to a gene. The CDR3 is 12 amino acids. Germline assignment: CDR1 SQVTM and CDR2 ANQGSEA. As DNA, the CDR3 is TGCAGCGTGGGGGACAGGCACTACGAGCAGTACTTC. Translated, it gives CSVGDRHYEQYF.

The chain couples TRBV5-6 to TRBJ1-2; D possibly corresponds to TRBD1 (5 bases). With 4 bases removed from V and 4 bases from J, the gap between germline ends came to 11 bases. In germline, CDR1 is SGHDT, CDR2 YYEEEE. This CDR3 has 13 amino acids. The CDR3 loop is CASSGAEGYGYTF. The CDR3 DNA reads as TGTGCCAGCAGCGGGGCAGAGGGCTATGGCTACACCTTC.

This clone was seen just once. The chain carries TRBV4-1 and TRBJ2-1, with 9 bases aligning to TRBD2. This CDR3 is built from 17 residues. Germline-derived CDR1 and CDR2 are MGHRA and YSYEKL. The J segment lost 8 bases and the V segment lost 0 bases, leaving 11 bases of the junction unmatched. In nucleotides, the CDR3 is TGCGCCAGCAGCCAAGACCATGGGACTAGCTTGCGCTATGAGCAGTTCTTC. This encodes CASSQDHGTSLRYEQFF.

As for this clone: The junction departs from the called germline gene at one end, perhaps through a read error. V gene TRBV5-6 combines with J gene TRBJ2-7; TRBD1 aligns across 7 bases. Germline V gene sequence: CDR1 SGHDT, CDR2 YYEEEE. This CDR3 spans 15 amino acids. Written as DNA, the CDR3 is TGTGCCAGCAGATTGGGTGTTACAGGGGCCTACGAGCAGTACTTC. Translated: CASRLGVTGAYEQYF.

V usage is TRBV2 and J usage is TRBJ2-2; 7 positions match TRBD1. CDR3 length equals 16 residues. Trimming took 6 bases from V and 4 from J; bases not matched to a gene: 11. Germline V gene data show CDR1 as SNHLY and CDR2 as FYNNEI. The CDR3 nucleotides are TGTGCCAGCAGCCTCACCCAGGGGGTTGGCACCGGGGAGCTGTTTTTT. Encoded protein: CASSLTQGVGTGELFF.

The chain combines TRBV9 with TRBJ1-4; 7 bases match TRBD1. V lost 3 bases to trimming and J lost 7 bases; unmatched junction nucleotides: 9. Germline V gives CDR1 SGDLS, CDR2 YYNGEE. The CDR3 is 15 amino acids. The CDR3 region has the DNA TGTGCCAGCAGCGCAGGGGGGTCCTCGGGTGAAAAACTGTTTTTT. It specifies CASSAGGSSGEKLFF. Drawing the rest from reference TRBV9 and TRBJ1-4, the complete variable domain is DSGVTQTPKHLITATGQRVTLRCSPRSGDLSVYWYQQSLDQGLQFLIQYYNGEERAKGNILERFSAQQFPDLHSELNLSSLELGDSALYFCASSAGGSSGEKLFFGSGTQLSVL.